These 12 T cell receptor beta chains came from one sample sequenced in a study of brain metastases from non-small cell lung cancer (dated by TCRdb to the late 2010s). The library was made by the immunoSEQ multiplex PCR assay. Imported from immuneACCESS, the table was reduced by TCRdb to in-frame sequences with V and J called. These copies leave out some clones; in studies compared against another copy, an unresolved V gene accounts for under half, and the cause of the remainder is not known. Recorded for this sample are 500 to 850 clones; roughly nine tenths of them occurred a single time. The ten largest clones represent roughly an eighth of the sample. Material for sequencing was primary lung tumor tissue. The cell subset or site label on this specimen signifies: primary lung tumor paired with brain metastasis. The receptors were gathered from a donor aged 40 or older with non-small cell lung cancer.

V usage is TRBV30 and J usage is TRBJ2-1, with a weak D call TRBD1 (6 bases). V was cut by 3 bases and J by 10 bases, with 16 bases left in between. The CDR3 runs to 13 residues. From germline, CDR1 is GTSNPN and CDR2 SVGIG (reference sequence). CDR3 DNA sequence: TGTGCCTGGAGCACCCGAACCGGGACAGAGCAGTTCTTC. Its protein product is CAWSTRTGTEQFF.

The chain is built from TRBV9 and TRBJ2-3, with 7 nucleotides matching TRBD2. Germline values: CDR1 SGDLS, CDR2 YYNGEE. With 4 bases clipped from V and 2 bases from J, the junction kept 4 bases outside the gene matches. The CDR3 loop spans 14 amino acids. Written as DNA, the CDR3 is TGTGCCAGCAGCCCGAGCGGGAACACAGATACGCAGTATTTT. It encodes CASSPSGNTDTQYF.

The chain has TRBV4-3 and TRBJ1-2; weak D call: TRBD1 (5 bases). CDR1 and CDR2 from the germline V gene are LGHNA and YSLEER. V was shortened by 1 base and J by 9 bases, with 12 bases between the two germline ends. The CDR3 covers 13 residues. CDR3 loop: CASSQVGGRSYTF. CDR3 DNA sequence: TGCGCCAGCAGCCAAGTGGGGGGGAGAAGCTACACCTTC.

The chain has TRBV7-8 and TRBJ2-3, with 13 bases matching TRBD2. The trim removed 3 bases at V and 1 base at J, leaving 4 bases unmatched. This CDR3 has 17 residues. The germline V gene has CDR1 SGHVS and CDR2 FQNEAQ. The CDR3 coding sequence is TGTGCCAGCAGCTTCGGACTAGCGGGGGCCCGCACAGATACGCAGTATTTT. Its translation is CASSFGLAGARTDTQYF.

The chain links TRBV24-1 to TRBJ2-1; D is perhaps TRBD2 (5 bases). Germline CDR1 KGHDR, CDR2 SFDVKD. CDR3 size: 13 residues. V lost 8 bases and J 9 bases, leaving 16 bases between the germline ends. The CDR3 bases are TGTGCCACCAAAGGAGAATTAGGAGGTGAGCAGTTCTTC. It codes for CATKGELGGEQFF.

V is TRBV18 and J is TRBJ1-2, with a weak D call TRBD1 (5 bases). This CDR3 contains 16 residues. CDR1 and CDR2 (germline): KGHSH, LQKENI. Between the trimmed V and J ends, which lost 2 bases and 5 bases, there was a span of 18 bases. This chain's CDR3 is CASSPWTGGNVYGYTF. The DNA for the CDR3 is TGTGCCAGCTCACCATGGACGGGGGGTAACGTGTATGGCTACACCTTC.

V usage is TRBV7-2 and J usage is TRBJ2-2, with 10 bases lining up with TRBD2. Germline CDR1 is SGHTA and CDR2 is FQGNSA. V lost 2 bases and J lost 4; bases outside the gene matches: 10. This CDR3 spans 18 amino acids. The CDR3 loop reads CASSLRLAGEFGTGELFF. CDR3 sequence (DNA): TGTGCCAGCAGCTTAAGGCTAGCGGGAGAGTTCGGCACCGGGGAGCTGTTTTTT.

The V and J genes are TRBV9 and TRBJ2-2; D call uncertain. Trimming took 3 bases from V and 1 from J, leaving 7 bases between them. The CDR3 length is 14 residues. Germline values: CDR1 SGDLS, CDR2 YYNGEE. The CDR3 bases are TGTGCCAGCAGCGCCCGACAGAACACCGGGGAGCTGTTTTTT. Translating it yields CASSARQNTGELFF.

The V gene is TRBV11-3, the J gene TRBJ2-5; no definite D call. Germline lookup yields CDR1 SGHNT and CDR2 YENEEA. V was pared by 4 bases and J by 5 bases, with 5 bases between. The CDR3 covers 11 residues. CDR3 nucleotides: TGTGCCAGCAGCTCTGGGGAGACCCAGTACTTC. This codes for CASSSGETQYF.

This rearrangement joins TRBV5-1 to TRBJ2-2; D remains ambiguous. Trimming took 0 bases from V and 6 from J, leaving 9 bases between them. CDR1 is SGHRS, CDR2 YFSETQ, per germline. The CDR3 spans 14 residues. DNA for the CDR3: TGCGCCAGCAGCTTGGTACCCACCCCCGGGGAGCTGTTTTTT. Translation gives CASSLVPTPGELFF.

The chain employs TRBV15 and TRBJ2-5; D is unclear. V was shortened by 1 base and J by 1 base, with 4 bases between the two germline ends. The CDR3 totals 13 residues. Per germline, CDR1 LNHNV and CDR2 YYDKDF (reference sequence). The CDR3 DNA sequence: TGTGCCACCAGCAGAGGACCCCAAGAGACCCAGTACTTC. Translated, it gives CATSRGPQETQYF.

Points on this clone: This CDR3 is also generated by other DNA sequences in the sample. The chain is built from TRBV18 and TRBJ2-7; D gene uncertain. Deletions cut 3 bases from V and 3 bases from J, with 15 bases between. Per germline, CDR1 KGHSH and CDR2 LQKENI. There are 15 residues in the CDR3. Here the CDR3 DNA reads TGTGCCAGCTCACCCACTTCGGATACCGACTACGAGCAGTACTTC. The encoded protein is CASSPTSDTDYEQYF.